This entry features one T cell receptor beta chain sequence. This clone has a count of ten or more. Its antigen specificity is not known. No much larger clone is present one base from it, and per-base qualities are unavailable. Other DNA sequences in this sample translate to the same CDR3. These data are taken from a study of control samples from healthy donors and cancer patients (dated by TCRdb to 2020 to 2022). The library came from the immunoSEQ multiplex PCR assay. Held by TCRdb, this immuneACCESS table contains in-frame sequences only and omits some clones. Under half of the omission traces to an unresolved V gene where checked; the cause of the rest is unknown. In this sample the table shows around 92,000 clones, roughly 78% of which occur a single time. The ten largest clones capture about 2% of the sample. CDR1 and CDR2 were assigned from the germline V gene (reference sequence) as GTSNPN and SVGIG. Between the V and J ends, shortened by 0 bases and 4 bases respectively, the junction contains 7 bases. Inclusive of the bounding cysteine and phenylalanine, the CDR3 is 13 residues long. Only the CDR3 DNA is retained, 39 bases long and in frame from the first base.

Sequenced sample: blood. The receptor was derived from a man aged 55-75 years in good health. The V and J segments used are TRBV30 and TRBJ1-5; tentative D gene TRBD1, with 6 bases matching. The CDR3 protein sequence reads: CAWSVQGNQPQHF. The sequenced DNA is TGTGCCTGGAGTGTACAGGGTAATCAGCCCCAGCATTTT.